This record covers a single T cell receptor (beta chain). Its antigen is undetermined. This sample is drawn from a study of vaccination effects on CD4 cells after COVID-19. Whole-study results and caveats: Convalescent patients were scarce, and early post-infection timepoints were absent.

Trimming removed 0 bases at V and 9 bases at J, with 12 bases between. CDR1 and CDR2 (germline): SGHVS, FQNEAQ. This CDR3 comprises 14 residues. Within the ViraFEST assay, antigen-specific CD4+ T cells underwent expansion with viral peptide pools prior to sequencing. Investigators separated out CD4+ T cells once about 10 days of culture had passed. Vaccinees lacked prior SARS-CoV-2 infection and tested negative for nucleocapsid antibodies. Two million PBMC per well received approximately 10 IU/ml IL-2 and approximately 10 ug/ml peptides in culture. The protocol was immunoSEQ multiplex PCR, while the TCRdb copy is restricted to in-frame clones and leaves out a portion. The repertoire has about 23,000 clones, roughly 70% of them found once; the top ten carry approximately 3.5%.

This sequence joins TRBV7-8 and TRBJ2-1; no reliable D call. The receptor was derived from a human donor who received a COVID-19 vaccine. The sample here was CD4+ T cells from PBMCs cultured with SARS-CoV-2 spike peptides, taken before COVID-19 vaccination. The CDR3, as DNA: TGTGCCAGCAGCTTAGCGGGATCGTATGTTGAGCAGTTCTTC. It encodes CASSLAGSYVEQFF.